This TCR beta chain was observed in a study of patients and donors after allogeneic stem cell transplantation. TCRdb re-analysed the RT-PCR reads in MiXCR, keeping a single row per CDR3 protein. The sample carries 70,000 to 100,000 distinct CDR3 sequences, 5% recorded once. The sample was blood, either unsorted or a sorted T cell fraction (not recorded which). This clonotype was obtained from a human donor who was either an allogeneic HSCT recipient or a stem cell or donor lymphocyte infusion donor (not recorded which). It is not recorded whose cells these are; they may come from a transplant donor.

The DNA for the CDR3 is TGCAGTGCTGGCCCAGGACAGGGGGCGCGAGGGGCCAACGTCCTGACTTTC. Its translation: CSAGPGQGARGANVLTF. The chain couples TRBV20-1 to TRBJ2-6, with 11 bases fitting TRBD1. Germline assignment: CDR1 DFQATT and CDR2 SNEGSKA (reference sequence). Trimming cost V 5 bases and J 4 bases; bases outside gene matches: 10. The CDR3 runs to 17 residues.